What follows are 27 T cell receptor beta chains derived from one specimen sequenced in a study of cytomegalovirus exposure and HLA in healthy donors (dated 2017 in TCRdb). Library generation was performed with the immunoSEQ multiplex PCR assay. For the multiplex PCR, a mixture combining 60 forward primers for TCR Vbeta segments and 13 reverse primers for TCR Jbeta segments was used. TCRdb re-hosts the immuneACCESS table, in-frame sequences only. Its copies lack some clones; in the studies checked, an unresolved V gene accounts for under half of them, and the cause for the rest is not known. The sample table contains about 63,000 clones; only one count was recorded for 73% of them. The top ten hold about 5% of the sample. Source material: PBMCs. The receptor set was obtained from a man aged 45 to 65 in good health and CMV-seronegative.

This clone has more than one count but fewer than ten. The J gene is TRBJ1-1, the V gene TRBV5-5, with D perhaps matching TRBD1 (5 bases). This CDR3 is built from 15 residues. The germline V gene encodes CDR1 SGHKS and CDR2 YYEKEE (reference sequence). Trimming took 4 bases from V and 1 from J, leaving 14 bases between them. The CDR3 is CASSTVGLANTEAFF. In DNA form, the CDR3 reads TGTGCCAGCAGCACGGTGGGACTTGCGAACACTGAAGCTTTCTTT.

V and J are TRBV27 and TRBJ2-5, with TRBD2 as a possible D gene (6 bases). This CDR3 region has 15 residues. Germline CDR1 MNHEY, CDR2 SMNVEV (reference sequence). The V end was cut by 5 bases, the J end by 5 bases, with 18 bases between. The DNA of the CDR3 is TGTGCCAGCAGTCCGTACGGGGGAGCGCGGGAGACCCAGTACTTC. Protein: CASSPYGGARETQYF.

The V and J genes are TRBV27 and TRBJ2-2, with D maybe TRBD1 (6 bases). Germline V gives CDR1 MNHEY, CDR2 SMNVEV (reference sequence). V was shortened by 4 bases and J by 5 bases, with 8 bases between the two germline ends. This CDR3 contains 13 residues. The CDR3 here is CASSSTGTGELFF. The CDR3 DNA sequence: TGTGCCAGCAGTTCAACAGGGACCGGGGAGCTGTTTTTT.

This sequence joins TRBV2 and TRBJ2-2; D possibly corresponds to TRBD2 (6 bases). Germline CDR1 reads SNHLY; CDR2 reads FYNNEI. The V gene lost 5 bases and the J gene lost 3 bases, with 10 bases spanning the gap. The CDR3 covers 14 residues. The CDR3 is CASSSGQYTGELFF. The CDR3, as DNA: TGTGCCAGCAGTAGCGGGCAATACACCGGGGAGCTGTTTTTT.

The J gene is TRBJ2-2, the V gene TRBV7-3; 15 bases fit TRBD2. Germline V CDR1 and CDR2: SGHTA, FQGTGA. The CDR3 length is 18 residues. The J segment lost 8 bases and the V segment lost 0 bases, leaving 7 bases of the junction unmatched. The CDR3: CASSLTPGLAGGRGELFF. The CDR3 DNA is TGTGCCAGCAGCTTAACTCCCGGACTAGCGGGGGGGCGAGGGGAGCTGTTTTTT.

The V gene is TRBV28, the J gene TRBJ2-7; 11 nucleotides match TRBD1. Germline loops: CDR1 MDHEN, CDR2 SYDVKM. There are 13 residues in the CDR3. Trimming took 10 bases from V and 2 from J; bases not matched to a gene: 4. The CDR3 region has the DNA TGTGCCACCAGGGGACAGGGGGCCTACGAGCAGTACTTC. It yields the protein CATRGQGAYEQYF.

This clone was picked up one time. V gene TRBV5-1 combines with J gene TRBJ1-4; TRBD1 matches at 9 bases. Germline CDR1 SGHRS, CDR2 YFSETQ. This CDR3 comprises 17 residues. Losses at the gene ends were 4 bases for V and 0 bases for J; bases not matched to a gene: 7. The CDR3 loop is CASSTRRDRATNEKLFF. CDR3 coding DNA: TGCGCCAGCAGCACACGCCGGGACAGGGCAACTAATGAAAAACTGTTTTTT. The full variable domain, rest sourced from reference TRBV5-1 and TRBJ1-4, is KAGVTQTPRYLIKTRGQQVTLSCSPISGHRSVSWYQQTPGQGLQFLFEYFSETQRNKGNFPGRFSGRQFSNSRSEMNVSTLELGDSALYLCASSTRRDRATNEKLFFGSGTQLSVL.

The rearrangement links TRBV14 to TRBJ2-5; the D is unclear. Germline CDR1 is SGHDN and CDR2 is FVKESK. The CDR3 is 17 residues long. V was trimmed by 4 bases and J by 0 bases, leaving 18 bases between them. The CDR3: CASSPQGVRSYQETQYF. The CDR3 DNA reads as TGTGCCAGCAGCCCCCAAGGAGTCCGGTCGTACCAAGAGACCCAGTACTTC.

The rearrangement links TRBV5-4 to TRBJ2-2; 10 nucleotides match TRBD2. This CDR3 contains 16 residues. From germline, CDR1 is SGHNT and CDR2 YYREEE (reference sequence). J lost 5 bases, V lost 0 bases, and 4 bases had no gene match. The CDR3 reads CASSLGTSGRTGELFF. CDR3 DNA sequence: TGTGCCAGCAGCTTGGGGACTAGCGGCCGAACCGGGGAGCTGTTTTTT.

This clone has only a few counts. The V call is TRBV2, the J call TRBJ2-7; D is unclear. Germline V CDR1 and CDR2: SNHLY, FYNNEI. CDR3 length: 15 amino acids. V dropped 3 bases and J dropped 2 bases, with 14 bases sitting between them. CDR3 nucleotides: TGTGCCAGCAGTGAGATCCGGGTCCTAACCTACGAGCAGTACTTC. Translated, it gives CASSEIRVLTYEQYF.

The V gene is TRBV11-2, the J gene TRBJ1-1; no firm D call. Trimming took 0 bases from V and 0 from J, leaving 11 bases between them. Germline CDR1 reads SGHAT; CDR2 reads FQNNGV. The CDR3 spans 16 residues. The CDR3 DNA sequence: TGTGCCAGCAGCTTAGATGCAGCAGGCGTGAACACTGAAGCTTTCTTT. This codes for CASSLDAAGVNTEAFF.

The rearrangement joins TRBV5-1 to TRBJ2-1; the match to TRBD1 covers 7 bases. Germline trimming cut 1 base from V and 7 bases from J; bases unmatched to any gene: 8. The CDR3 covers 15 residues. Germline CDR1 reads SGHRS; CDR2 reads YFSETQ. CDR3 in amino acids: CASSLKQGLRNEQFF. CDR3 DNA sequence: TGCGCCAGCAGCTTGAAACAGGGGCTGAGGAATGAGCAGTTCTTC.

This clone turned up a few times. The V and J genes are TRBV7-2 and TRBJ1-5; possible D gene TRBD1, 5 bases. This CDR3 comprises 13 residues. Germline V gene sequence: CDR1 SGHTA, CDR2 FQGNSA. The V end lost 3 bases, the J end lost 7 bases, and 10 bases lay between the germline ends. The CDR3 protein is CASSFAGGQPQHF. CDR3 DNA: TGTGCCAGCAGCTTCGCCGGGGGGCAGCCCCAGCATTTT.

The chain carries TRBV30 and TRBJ2-7, with a tentative D call TRBD2 (6 bases). Germline loops: CDR1 GTSNPN, CDR2 SVGIG (reference sequence). The CDR3 totals 11 residues. The germline V and J ends were trimmed by 5 bases and 3 bases, with 8 bases remaining between them. CDR3: CAWGTYYEQYF. The DNA of the CDR3 is TGTGCCTGGGGGACTTACTACGAGCAGTACTTC.

The rearrangement links TRBV5-1 to TRBJ1-2; 9 bases align to TRBD1. V shed 4 bases, J shed 2 bases, and the junction held 9 bases outside the gene matches. This CDR3 spans 16 amino acids. The germline V gene has CDR1 SGHRS and CDR2 YFSETQ. CDR3 protein: CASSQTAGTGNYGYTF. CDR3 nucleotide sequence: TGCGCCAGCAGCCAAACCGCCGGGACAGGGAACTATGGCTACACCTTC.

This chain uses TRBV9 with TRBJ2-5; D gene ambiguous. The J call may be incorrect, as the DNA end agrees better with TRBJ2-7. This CDR3 comprises 13 residues. Germline V gene sequence: CDR1 SGDLS, CDR2 YYNGEE. Written as DNA, the CDR3 is TGTGCCAGCAGCAGTATGAGCTCCTACGAGCAGTACTTC. This gives the protein CASSSMSSYEQYF.

A remark on this clone: An end of the junction differs from the germline gene, which may be a read error. J is TRBJ1-2 and V is TRBV7-9; TRBD1 matches at 11 bases. This CDR3 spans 15 amino acids. Germline CDR1 SEHNR, CDR2 FQNEAQ (reference sequence). The CDR3 spells CSSSSPGQGVYGYTF. Here the CDR3 DNA reads TGTTCCAGCAGCTCCCCGGGACAGGGGGTGTATGGCTACACCTTC. Combining the CDR3 with reference TRBV7-9 and TRBJ1-2 gives the whole variable domain DTGVSQNPRHKITKRGQNVTFRCDPISEHNRLYWYRQTLGQGPEFLTYFQNEAQLEKSRLLSDRFSAERPKGSFSTLEIQRTEQGDSAMYLCSSSSPGQGVYGYTFGSGTRLTVV.

The chain joins TRBV18 to TRBJ1-1; D gene unclear. Trimming pared 6 bases from V and 6 bases from J, leaving 11 bases between. The CDR3 has 12 residues. The germline V gene encodes CDR1 KGHSH and CDR2 LQKENI. This CDR3 is CASSPGEAEAFF. DNA for the CDR3: TGTGCCAGCTCCCCCGGGGAGGCTGAAGCTTTCTTT.

The chain recombines TRBV5-1 with TRBJ2-7, with 7 bases identical to TRBD2. J gave up 7 bases and V 0 bases, and 1 base lay outside the gene matches. This CDR3 is 12 amino acids long. Germline V gene data show CDR1 as SGHRS and CDR2 as YFSETQ. In nucleotides, the CDR3 is TGCGCCAGCAGCTTGGCCGGGGGGGAGCAGTACTTC. This codes for CASSLAGGEQYF.

The chain combines TRBV2 with TRBJ2-3, with D possibly TRBD2 on 6 matching bases. Trimming took 5 bases from V and 5 from J, leaving 17 bases between them. Per the germline V gene, CDR1 is SNHLY and CDR2 is FYNNEI. CDR3 length: 15 amino acids. The CDR3: CASSIGGGDGDTQYF. CDR3 DNA sequence: TGTGCCAGCAGTATCGGTGGAGGGGACGGAGATACGCAGTATTTT.

This clone turned up a few times. V and J are TRBV5-4 and TRBJ2-3; 8 positions match TRBD1. Germline CDR1 reads SGHNT; CDR2 reads YYREEE (reference sequence). The CDR3 contains 17 residues. Trimming took 0 bases from V and 4 from J; bases not matched to a gene: 10. The CDR3 loop reads CASSLVLPGGASDTQYF. The CDR3 nucleotides read TGTGCCAGCAGCTTGGTGTTGCCAGGGGGCGCATCAGATACGCAGTATTTT.

This rearrangement joins TRBV6-1 to TRBJ2-6; D is uncertain. The germline V gene has CDR1 MNHNS and CDR2 SASEGT. Trimming took 4 bases from V and 2 from J, leaving 15 bases between them. The CDR3 has 17 residues. CDR3 DNA: TGTGCCAGCAGTGCCCGTCCATGGCCCCCTGGGGCCAACGTCCTGACTTTC. Protein sequence: CASSARPWPPGANVLTF.

This clone was detected only a few times. The rearrangement uses TRBV2 and TRBJ1-5, with 10 bases fitting TRBD1. This CDR3 is built from 20 residues. V was clipped by 4 bases and J by 5 bases; unmatched bases: 20. Germline CDR1 and CDR2: SNHLY and FYNNEI. CDR3 coding DNA: TGTGCCAGCAGTGGATCCCTCGGGACAGGGGTCCCTTCGGTGGATCAGCCCCAGCATTTT. This codes for CASSGSLGTGVPSVDQPQHF.

The chain uses TRBV27 and TRBJ1-2; a possible D gene is TRBD1 (6 bases). Germline CDR1 reads MNHEY; CDR2 reads SMNVEV (reference sequence). The V gene lost 2 bases and the J gene lost 5 bases, with 9 bases spanning the gap. CDR3 length equals 13 residues. The CDR3 reads CASSLVGGYGYTF. The CDR3 nucleotides read TGTGCCAGCAGTTTAGTAGGGGGTTATGGCTACACCTTC.

The CDR3: CAWSGGGVGTDTQYF. CDR3 nucleotide sequence: TGTGCCTGGAGTGGAGGCGGGGTGGGGACAGATACGCAGTATTTT. The rearrangement joins TRBV30 to TRBJ2-3; D is possibly TRBD2 (6 bases). The CDR3 totals 15 residues. Germline lookup yields CDR1 GTSNPN and CDR2 SVGIG (reference sequence). Trimming removed 1 base at V and 3 bases at J, with 14 bases between. Full variable domain (remainder filled in from reference TRBV30 and TRBJ2-3): SQTIHQWPATLVQPVGSPLSLECTVEGTSNPNLYWYRQAAGRGLQLLFYSVGIGQISSEVPQNLSASRPQDRQFILSSKKLLLSDSGFYLCAWSGGGVGTDTQYFGPGTRLTVL.

CDR3 in amino acids: CASSETSIFGRDRVDTEAFF. The CDR3 DNA follows: TGCGCCAGCAGTGAGACCTCGATATTCGGACGGGACAGGGTAGACACTGAAGCTTTCTTT. The chain has TRBV10-2 and TRBJ1-1, with 9 bases identical to TRBD1. The CDR3 totals 20 residues. Germline V gene sequence: CDR1 WSHSY, CDR2 SAAADI. The ends lost 2 bases at V and 3 bases at J; junction bases unmatched: 19.

The rearrangement links TRBV6-5 to TRBJ2-2; TRBD1 matches at 7 bases. Germline V gene lookup returns CDR1 MNHEY and CDR2 SVGAGI. With 5 bases clipped from V and 3 bases from J, the junction kept 6 bases outside the gene matches. CDR3 length: 15 residues. The CDR3 protein is CASSKRDSYTGELFF. The CDR3 bases are TGTGCCAGCAGTAAACGGGACAGTTACACCGGGGAGCTGTTTTTT.